A selection of T cell receptor beta chains follows, all from one sample in a study of blood T cell repertoires in COVID-19. The method was immunoSEQ multiplex PCR; TCRdb's version includes in-frame clones alone and lacks a portion of them. The sample includes some 270,000 clones, around nine tenths seen only once; the top ten take roughly 2.2%. The sequenced sample was peripheral blood. These receptor sequences come from a man aged 50-60 years with acute or convalescent COVID-19. CDR3s include the opening cysteine and the closing phenylalanine or tryptophan. A D gene is named only where the DNA matches it firmly. Where a row states a size, it is once, few, many or the class of an expanded clone; other rows omit it.

few,TRBJ2-2,TRBV19,15,NA,TGTGCCAGTAGTATCGGGGGAGAGGGGACCGGGGAGCTGTTTTTT,CASSIGGEGTGELFF
NA,TRBJ1-6,TRBV10-3,14,NA,TGTGCCATCAGTGAGTCCGGCTATAATTCACCCCTCCACTTT,CAISESGYNSPLHF
NA,TRBJ2-7,TRBV3-1/TRBV3-2,17,TRBD1,TGTGCCAGCAGCCAAGATAGGTCCGGGACAGGCGCCTACGAGCAGTACTTC,CASSQDRSGTGAYEQYF
NA,TRBJ2-5,TRBV11-2,15,NA,TGTGCCAGCAGCTTAGCTCGGGGGGCCGGGGAGACCCAGTACTTC,CASSLARGAGETQYF
NA,TRBJ2-2,TRBV3-1/TRBV3-2,18,NA,TGTGCCAGCAGCCAGTCGAGTAGCTTGTACTCCTTCACCGGGGAGCTGTTTTTT,CASSQSSSLYSFTGELFF
NA,TRBJ2-2,TRBV6-5,14,TRBD2,TGTGCCGGAGGAAGCGGGGGGCGATCCGGGGAGCTGTTTTTT,CAGGSGGRSGELFF
NA,TRBJ1-2,TRBV19,11,TRBD1,TGTGCCAGCAGGGGGATCTATGGCTACACCTTC,CASRGIYGYTF
NA,TRBJ1-4,TRBV27,14,NA,TGTGCCAGCAGTTTTGGGGGGACTAATGAAAAACTGTTTTTT,CASSFGGTNEKLFF
NA,TRBJ1-5,TRBV6-4,13,TRBD1,TGTGCCAGCAGTGTCGACAGGGGTCAGCCCCAGCATTTT,CASSVDRGQPQHF
NA,TRBJ2-3,TRBV6-4,15,TRBD2,TGTGCCAGCAGTATTAGCGGGGGTGGAGCAGATACGCAGTATTTT,CASSISGGGADTQYF
NA,TRBJ1-2,TRBV4-1,15,NA,TGCGCCAGCAGCCAACCGAGACAAAAACGCTATGGCTACACCTTC,CASSQPRQKRYGYTF
NA,TRBJ2-2,TRBV7-3,16,NA,TGTGCCAGCAGCTACTCAGGACAGCTGTCAGGCGGGGAGCTGTTTTTT,CASSYSGQLSGGELFF
NA,TRBJ1-6,TRBV25-1,12,TRBD1,TGTGCCAGTAACAGGGGAGGTTCACCCCTCCACTTT,CASNRGGSPLHF
NA,TRBJ2-5,TRBV3-1/TRBV3-2,12,NA,TGTGCCAGCTGCGGCTACCAAGAGACCCAGTACTTC,CASCGYQETQYF
once,TRBJ2-3,TRBV7-9,19,TRBD1,TGTGCCAGCAGCACAGTGGACGGGACAGGGAGACATTACGACGATACGCAGTATTTT,CASSTVDGTGRHYDDTQYF
NA,TRBJ1-1,TRBV2,11,NA,TGTGCCAGCCATTCTATTTCTGAAGCTTTCTTT,CASHSISEAFF
once,TRBJ2-6,TRBV19,16,TRBD1,TGTGCCAGTTCAAACTCCGGGACAGCTGGGGCCAACGTCCTGACTTTC,CASSNSGTAGANVLTF
NA,TRBJ1-1,TRBV25-1,13,NA,TGTGCCAGCAGTGAAGAAAGGGGTTCTGAAGCTTTCTTT,CASSEERGSEAFF
once,TRBJ2-2,TRBV7-3,17,NA,TGTGCCAGCAGCTTAATTGTGTGGCCCACGAACACCGGGGAGCTGTTTTTT,CASSLIVWPTNTGELFF
NA,TRBJ2-6,TRBV5-6,17,NA,TGTGCCAGCAGCTTGGGGAGATTTAACTCTGGGGCCAACGTCCTGACTTTC,CASSLGRFNSGANVLTF
NA,TRBJ2-7,TRBV5-1,14,NA,TGCGCCAGCAGCTTGGGTCCAGGGCGGTACGAGCAGTACTTC,CASSLGPGRYEQYF
NA,TRBJ2-1,TRBV9,15,TRBD2,TGTGCCAGCTGTCTTAGCGGGGGGTCCAACAATGAGCAGTTCTTC,CASCLSGGSNNEQFF
NA,TRBJ1-2,TRBV6-6,14,TRBD1,TGTGCCAGCAGTTACCGACAGGGTATTTATGGCTACACCTTC,CASSYRQGIYGYTF
NA,TRBJ2-7,TRBV6-5,15,NA,TGTGCCAGCAGTTACTCAGGGCACAGGGAATACGAGCAGTACTTC,CASSYSGHREYEQYF
NA,TRBJ1-4,TRBV19,15,NA,TGTGCCAGTAGTATAGGGGAGGAAAGGAGTGAAAAACTGTTTTTT,CASSIGEERSEKLFF
NA,TRBJ2-3,TRBV13,13,NA,TGTGCCAGCAGCTTAGCGGGCACAGATACGCAGTATTTT,CASSLAGTDTQYF
few,TRBJ1-1,TRBV30,13,NA,TGTGCCTGGAGTGTACGGGTCGACGCTGAAGCTTTCTTT,CAWSVRVDAEAFF
NA,TRBJ2-5,TRBV3-1/TRBV3-2,15,TRBD1,TGTGCCAGCAGCCCATGGGGGACAGACCAAGAGACCCAGTACTTC,CASSPWGTDQETQYF
NA,TRBJ1-2,TRBV6-5,14,NA,TGTGCCAGCAGCTGGGAGAAGGAGTACTATGGCTACACCTTC,CASSWEKEYYGYTF
NA,TRBJ1-1,TRBV10-1,14,NA,TGCGCCAGCAGTGAGCGGACACAGAACACTGAAGCTTTCTTT,CASSERTQNTEAFF
NA,TRBJ2-1,TRBV27,13,TRBD1,TGTGCCAGCAGTTTGGACAGGGGTAATGAGCAGTTCTTC,CASSLDRGNEQFF
NA,TRBJ2-2,TRBV3-1/TRBV3-2,14,TRBD1,TGTGCCAGCAGCTCAAGGGGGCGAAACGGGGAGCTGTTTTTT,CASSSRGRNGELFF
NA,TRBJ1-2,TRBV11-2,16,NA,TGTGCCAGCAGCTTGGGTCCCCGGGGGTTGTACTATGGCTACACCTTC,CASSLGPRGLYYGYTF
NA,TRBJ1-2,TRBV19,13,NA,TGTGCCAGTAGTATAGATCGTCAGTATGGCTACACCTTC,CASSIDRQYGYTF
NA,TRBJ2-1,TRBV11-2,13,NA,TGTGCCAGCAGCTCGACAGTTTACAATGAGCAGTTCTTC,CASSSTVYNEQFF
NA,TRBJ1-6,TRBV18,16,NA,TGTGCCAGCTCACCCACAGGGATCTCCTATAATTCACCCCTCCACTTT,CASSPTGISYNSPLHF
NA,TRBJ2-5,TRBV19,13,TRBD2,TGTGCCAGTAGAATACGGGAGGAAGAGACCCAGTACTTC,CASRIREEETQYF
NA,TRBJ2-5,TRBV7-3,14,TRBD2,TGTGCCAGCAGCCCCGGGGGGGCTTACGAGACCCAGTACTTC,CASSPGGAYETQYF
few,TRBJ2-7,TRBV25-1,16,TRBD1,TGTGCCAGCAGCCCGCGCCGGGACAGGGGAACCTACGAGCAGTACTTC,CASSPRRDRGTYEQYF
NA,TRBJ2-5,TRBV5-1,14,NA,TGCGCCAGCAACCCGGGCCAGGGGTGGGAGACCCAGTACTTC,CASNPGQGWETQYF
NA,TRBJ1-6,TRBV2,12,NA,TGTGCCAGCACGGAGTCGGGATCACCCCTCCACTTT,CASTESGSPLHF